This T cell receptor beta chain was identified in a study of blood T cells in healthy people across ages. Trimming shortened V by 0 bases and J by 8 bases, and 10 bases separated the two germline ends. Per germline, CDR1 MNHEY and CDR2 SMNVEV (reference sequence). CDR3 size: 13 residues. A sample-barcoded 5' primer and a J-beta primer mix were used in a second PCR of about 6 to 12 cycles. TCRdb processed the 5' RACE reads anew with MiXCR; each CDR3 protein has one entry. The sample lists 750,000 or so distinct CDR3 sequences; 20% to 25% were seen once. In addition, the sample was reused for a study of T cells of mothers and their children. As that report states: The people who donated were a few healthy Caucasian mothers and their six children. Mothers and children who were related shared slightly more overlap than unrelated pairs, but not significantly more.

This TCR was recovered from a boy aged 5-17 years in good health. Sequencing input: blood. The chain recombines TRBV27 with TRBJ1-1; D remains ambiguous. The CDR3 DNA reads TGTGCCAGCAGTTTATCCTTGGTGAGCGAAGCTTTCTTT. As protein: CASSLSLVSEAFF.